The TCR beta chain under discussion was sequenced for a study of blood T cell repertoires in COVID-19. CDR3 size: 12 residues. V trimming: 8 bases; J trimming: 2 bases; junction bases outside the gene matches: 2. The germline V gene encodes CDR1 SNHLY and CDR2 FYNNEI. Data came from immunoSEQ multiplex PCR; TCRdb stores just in-frame clones and leaves some out. The sample holds 95,000 to 150,000 clones, roughly 90% seen once. The chain carries TRBV2 and TRBJ1-2; 7 bases are shared with TRBD1. Sequencing input: peripheral blood. This receptor was identified in a woman aged 55-69 years with COVID-19, enrolled during active disease. CDR3 nucleotide sequence: TGTGCCAGCCGGGACAGAAACTATGGCTACACCTTC. Protein sequence: CASRDRNYGYTF.